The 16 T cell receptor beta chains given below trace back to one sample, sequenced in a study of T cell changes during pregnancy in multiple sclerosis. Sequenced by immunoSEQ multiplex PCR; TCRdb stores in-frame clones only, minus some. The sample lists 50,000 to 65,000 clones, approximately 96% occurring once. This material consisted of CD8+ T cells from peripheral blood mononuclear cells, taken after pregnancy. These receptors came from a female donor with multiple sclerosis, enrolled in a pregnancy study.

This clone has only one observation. The CDR3 sequence is CASSLGPGPQHF. The CDR3, as DNA: TGTGCCAGCAGTTTAGGGCCCGGACCCCAGCATTTT. The chain carries TRBV28 and TRBJ1-5; D gene uncertain. The CDR3 runs 12 residues. V lost 2 bases and J lost 10, with 9 bases in between. Germline V gene lookup returns CDR1 MDHEN and CDR2 SYDVKM. Full variable domain (missing parts from reference TRBV28 and TRBJ1-5): DVKVTQSSRYLVKRTGEKVFLECVQDMDHENMFWYRQDPGLGLRLIYFSYDVKMKEKGDIPEGYSVSREKKERFSLILESASTNQTSMYLCASSLGPGPQHFGDGTRLSIL.

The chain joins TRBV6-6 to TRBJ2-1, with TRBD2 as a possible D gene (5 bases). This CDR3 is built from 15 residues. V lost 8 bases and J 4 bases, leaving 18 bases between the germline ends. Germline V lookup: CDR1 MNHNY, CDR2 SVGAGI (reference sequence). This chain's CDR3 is CASALGLGNYNEQFF. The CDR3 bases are TGTGCCAGCGCCCTCGGACTCGGGAATTACAATGAGCAGTTCTTC.

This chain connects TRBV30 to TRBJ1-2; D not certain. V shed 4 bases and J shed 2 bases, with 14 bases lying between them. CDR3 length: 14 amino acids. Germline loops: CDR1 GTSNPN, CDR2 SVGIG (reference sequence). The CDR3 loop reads CAWTLVPTNYGYTF. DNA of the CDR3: TGTGCCTGGACATTGGTGCCCACAAACTATGGCTACACCTTC.

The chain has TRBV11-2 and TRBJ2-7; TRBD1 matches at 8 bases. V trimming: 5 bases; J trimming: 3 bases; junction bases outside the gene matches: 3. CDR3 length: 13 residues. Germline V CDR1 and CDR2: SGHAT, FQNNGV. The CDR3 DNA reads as TGTGCCAGCAGCCCAGGACAGGGCTACGAGCAGTACTTC. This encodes CASSPGQGYEQYF.

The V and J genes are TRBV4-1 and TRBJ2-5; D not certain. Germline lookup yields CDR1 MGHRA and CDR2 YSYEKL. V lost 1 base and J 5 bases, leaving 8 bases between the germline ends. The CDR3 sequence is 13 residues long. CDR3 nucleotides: TGCGCCAGCAGCCAAGCCATCGAGGAGACCCAGTACTTC. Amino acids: CASSQAIEETQYF.

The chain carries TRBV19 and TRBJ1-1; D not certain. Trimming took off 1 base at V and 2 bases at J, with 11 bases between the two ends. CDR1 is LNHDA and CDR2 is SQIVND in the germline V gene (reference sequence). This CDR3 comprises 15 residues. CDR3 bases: TGTGCCAGTAGTATAGGACAAGGCCCAAACACTGAAGCTTTCTTT. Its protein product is CASSIGQGPNTEAFF. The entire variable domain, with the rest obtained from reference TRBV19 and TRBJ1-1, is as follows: DGGITQSPKYLFRKEGQNVTLSCEQNLNHDAMYWYRQDPGQGLRLIYYSQIVNDFQKGDIAEGYSVSREKKESFPLTVTSAQKNPTAFYLCASSIGQGPNTEAFFGQGTRLTVV.

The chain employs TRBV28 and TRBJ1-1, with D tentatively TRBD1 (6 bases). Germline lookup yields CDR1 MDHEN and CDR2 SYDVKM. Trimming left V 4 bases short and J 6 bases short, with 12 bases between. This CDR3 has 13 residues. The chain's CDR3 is CASSYQGISEAFF. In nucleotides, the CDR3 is TGTGCCAGCAGTTACCAGGGGATATCTGAAGCTTTCTTT.

CDR3 protein: CASSPGAYNEQFF. The DNA for the CDR3 is TGTGCCAGTAGCCCAGGGGCCTACAATGAGCAGTTCTTC. This chain joins TRBV19 and TRBJ2-1, with D possibly being TRBD1 (6 bases). This CDR3 spans 13 amino acids. The V end lost 6 bases, the J end lost 2 bases, and 8 bases lay between the germline ends. Germline V gene sequence: CDR1 LNHDA, CDR2 SQIVND (reference sequence). The full variable domain, its missing parts supplied by reference TRBV19 and TRBJ2-1, is DGGITQSPKYLFRKEGQNVTLSCEQNLNHDAMYWYRQDPGQGLRLIYYSQIVNDFQKGDIAEGYSVSREKKESFPLTVTSAQKNPTAFYLCASSPGAYNEQFFGPGTRLTVL.

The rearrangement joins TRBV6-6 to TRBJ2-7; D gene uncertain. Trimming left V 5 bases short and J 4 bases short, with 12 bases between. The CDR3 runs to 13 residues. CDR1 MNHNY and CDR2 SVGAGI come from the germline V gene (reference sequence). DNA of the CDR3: TGTGCCAGCAGTCCCCGGGTTCTATACGAGCAGTACTTC. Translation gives CASSPRVLYEQYF.

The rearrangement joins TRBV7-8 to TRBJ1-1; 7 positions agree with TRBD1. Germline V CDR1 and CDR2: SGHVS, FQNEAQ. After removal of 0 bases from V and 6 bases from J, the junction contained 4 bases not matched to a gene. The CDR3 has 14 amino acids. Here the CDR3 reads CASSLANRGPEAFF. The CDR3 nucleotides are TGTGCCAGCAGCTTAGCGAACAGGGGTCCTGAAGCTTTCTTT.

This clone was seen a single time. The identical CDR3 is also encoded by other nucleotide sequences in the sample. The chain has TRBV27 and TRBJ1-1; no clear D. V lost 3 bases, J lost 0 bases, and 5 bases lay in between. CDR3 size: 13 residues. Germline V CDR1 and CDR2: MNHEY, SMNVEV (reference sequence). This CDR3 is CASSFQMNTEAFF. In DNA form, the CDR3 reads TGTGCCAGCAGTTTCCAAATGAACACTGAAGCTTTCTTT.

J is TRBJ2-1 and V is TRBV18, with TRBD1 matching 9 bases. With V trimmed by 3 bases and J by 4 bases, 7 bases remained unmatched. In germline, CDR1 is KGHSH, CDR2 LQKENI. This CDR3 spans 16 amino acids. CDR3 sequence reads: CASSPGQGRQYNEQFF. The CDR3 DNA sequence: TGTGCCAGCTCACCGGGACAGGGAAGACAGTACAATGAGCAGTTCTTC. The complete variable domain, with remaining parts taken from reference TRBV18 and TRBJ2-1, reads NAGVMQNPRHLVRRRGQEARLRCSPMKGHSHVYWYRQLPEEGLKFMVYLQKENIIDESGMPKERFSAEFPKEGPSILRIQQVVRGDSAAYFCASSPGQGRQYNEQFFGPGTRLTVL.

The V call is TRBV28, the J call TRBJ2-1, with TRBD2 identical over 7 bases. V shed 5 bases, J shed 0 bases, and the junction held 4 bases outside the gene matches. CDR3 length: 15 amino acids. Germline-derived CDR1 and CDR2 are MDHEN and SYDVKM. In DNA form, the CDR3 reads TGTGCCAGCAGTCCGCGGGAGCGCTCCTACAATGAGCAGTTCTTC. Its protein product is CASSPRERSYNEQFF.

CDR3: CASSIWGDGEQFF. The CDR3 nucleotides read TGTGCCAGTAGTATCTGGGGGGACGGTGAGCAGTTCTTC. This rearrangement joins TRBV19 to TRBJ2-1, with a possible D match to TRBD2 (6 bases). Germline-derived CDR1 and CDR2 are LNHDA and SQIVND (reference sequence). The V and J ends lost 3 bases and 9 bases respectively, with 12 bases between them. This CDR3 has 13 amino acids.

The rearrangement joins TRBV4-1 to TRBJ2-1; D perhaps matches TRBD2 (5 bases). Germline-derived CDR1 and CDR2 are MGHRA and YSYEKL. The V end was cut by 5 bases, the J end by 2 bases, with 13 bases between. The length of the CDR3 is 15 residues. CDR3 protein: CASSSIAGPYNEQFF. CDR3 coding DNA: TGCGCCAGCAGCTCCATCGCGGGCCCCTACAATGAGCAGTTCTTC.

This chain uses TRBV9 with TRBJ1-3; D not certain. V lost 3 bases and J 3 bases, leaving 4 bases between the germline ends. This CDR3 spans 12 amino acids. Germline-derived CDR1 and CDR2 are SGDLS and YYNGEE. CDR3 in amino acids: CASSDSGNTIYF. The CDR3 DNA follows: TGTGCCAGCAGCGACAGTGGAAACACCATATATTTT.